Following are 25 T cell receptor beta chains from one sample sequenced in a study of beta chain features in type 1 diabetes. What was sequenced were expressed TCRB transcripts, since all of the isolated RNA had been reverse transcribed. Clones were read by immunoSEQ multiplex PCR, and TCRdb kept only the in-frame ones, dropping some. The sample carries 38,000 or so clones, 64% recorded once. Sequencing input: Tregs from blood. These receptors came from a woman in her 30s in good health.

There are a few counts of this clone. The chain is built from TRBV4-2 and TRBJ2-7; 7 bases fit TRBD2. Trimming at V came to 0 bases and at J to 2 bases, leaving 7 bases not matched to a gene. The germline gives CDR1 LGHNA, CDR2 YNFKEQ. The CDR3 spans 16 residues. CDR3 in amino acids: CASSQDFTSVAYEQYF. CDR3 nucleotide sequence: TGTGCCAGCAGCCAAGATTTTACTAGCGTGGCCTACGAGCAGTACTTC.

This clone appeared a single time. This chain connects TRBV5-1 to TRBJ1-5; TRBD1 matches 9 bases. Looked up from germline, CDR1 is SGHRS and CDR2 is YFSETQ. V shed 4 bases, J shed 7 bases, and the junction held 6 bases outside the gene matches. The CDR3 loop spans 14 amino acids. The DNA of the CDR3 is TGCGCCAGCAGCCCGAGGACAGGGGCACAGCCCCAGCATTTT. This translates into CASSPRTGAQPQHF.

The J gene is TRBJ2-1, the V gene TRBV7-3; 7 bases line up with TRBD2. Germline V gene lookup returns CDR1 SGHTA and CDR2 FQGTGA. The V segment lost 1 base and the J segment 3 bases; nucleotides outside the gene matches: 3. The CDR3 loop spans 15 amino acids. CDR3 protein: CASSLRGGSYNEQFF. The CDR3 DNA reads TGTGCCAGCAGCTTAAGGGGGGGGAGCTACAATGAGCAGTTCTTC.

The J gene is TRBJ2-7, the V gene TRBV20-1; weak D call: TRBD2 (6 bases). V was pared by 3 bases and J by 3 bases, with 6 bases between. Germline-derived CDR1 and CDR2 are DFQATT and SNEGSKA (reference sequence). This CDR3 comprises 11 residues. The CDR3 sequence is CSARGLYEQYF. The DNA for the CDR3 is TGCAGTGCTAGGGGACTCTACGAGCAGTACTTC.

The chain joins TRBV2 to TRBJ2-5; D is uncertain. Germline V gene sequence: CDR1 SNHLY, CDR2 FYNNEI. The CDR3 is 12 amino acids. V shed 7 bases and J shed 5 bases, with 11 bases lying between them. The CDR3 coding sequence is TGTGCCAGCAAGTTGGAGAGTGAGACCCAGTACTTC. Protein: CASKLESETQYF.

This chain joins TRBV7-2 and TRBJ2-5, with unresolved D. The J call may not be correct, given that the DNA end is closer to TRBJ2-7. Germline CDR1 SGHTA, CDR2 FQGNSA. The CDR3 has 11 amino acids. CDR3 bases: TGTGCCAGCAGCCTTATTTACGAGCAGTACTTC. Its protein product is CASSLIYEQYF.

This clone was observed a single time. This sequence joins TRBV7-2 and TRBJ2-3; tentatively, D is TRBD2 (6 bases). The CDR3 totals 15 residues. The germline V gene encodes CDR1 SGHTA and CDR2 FQGNSA. Trimming stripped 4 bases from V and 0 bases from J, with 11 bases between. This CDR3 is CASSSQRVSTDTQYF. The CDR3 bases are TGTGCCAGCAGCTCCCAGCGGGTTAGCACAGATACGCAGTATTTT.

CDR3 sequence reads: CASSRQIISGSGSGELFF. The CDR3 DNA reads TGTGCCAGCAGCCGACAAATTATCAGCGGGAGTGGGTCCGGGGAGCTGTTTTTT. The chain carries TRBV7-3 and TRBJ2-2, with TRBD2 identical over 8 bases. After removal of 5 bases from V and 6 bases from J, the junction contained 17 bases not matched to a gene. Germline CDR1 is SGHTA and CDR2 is FQGTGA. CDR3 length: 18 amino acids.

With regard to this clone: The limits of the CDR3 on the DNA are not certain, so only TCRdb's listed CDR3 is given. CDR3 sequence reads: CASSKGRAGVGPGTYEQYF. The chain is built from TRBV21-1 and TRBJ2-5; the table names TRBD2, a call not compared with the DNA. TRBV21-1 is deemed a pseudogene. With termini counted, the CDR3 has 19 amino acids.

This clone came up a few times. The CDR3 here is CAWSTGGQAHEQYF. CDR3 nucleotides: TGTGCCTGGAGTACCGGCGGACAGGCCCACGAGCAGTACTTC. This chain uses TRBV30 with TRBJ2-7; TRBD1 agrees at 7 bases. Trimming cost V 2 bases and J 5 bases; bases outside gene matches: 9. The CDR3 runs to 14 residues. Looked up from germline, CDR1 is GTSNPN and CDR2 is SVGIG (reference sequence).

The chain combines TRBV4-3 with TRBJ2-7; D is unclear. V was clipped by 0 bases and J by 2 bases, with 11 bases between them. Germline CDR1 and CDR2: LGHNA and YSLEER. The CDR3 sequence is 15 residues long. The CDR3 region has the DNA TGCGCCAGCAGCCAAGACCCGAGGAGTACCTACGAGCAGTACTTC. Protein: CASSQDPRSTYEQYF.

This clone occurred a few times. V usage is TRBV7-2 and J usage is TRBJ2-7, with TRBD1 matching 10 bases. The V gene's germline CDR1 is SGHTA and CDR2 FQGNSA. J was trimmed by 7 bases and V by 5 bases; bases with no gene match: 11. The CDR3 totals 15 residues. The CDR3 here is CASSTRTGGVGEQYF. In DNA form, the CDR3 reads TGTGCCAGCAGCACCCGGACAGGGGGGGTGGGGGAGCAGTACTTC. The variable domain in full, with the rest retrieved from reference TRBV7-2 and TRBJ2-7, is GAGVSQSPSNKVTEKGKDVELRCDPISGHTALYWYRQSLGQGLEFLIYFQGNSAPDKSGLPSDRFSAERTGGSVSTLTIQRTQQEDSAVYLCASSTRTGGVGEQYFGPGTRLTVT.

The rearrangement uses TRBV6-6 and TRBJ2-5; 8 positions agree with TRBD1. The closer fit of TRBJ2-7 to the DNA end suggests the J call may be wrong. Germline values: CDR1 MNHNY, CDR2 SVGAGI (reference sequence). The CDR3 runs 13 residues. CDR3: CASSMDRVDEQYF. CDR3 bases: TGTGCCAGCAGTATGGACAGGGTCGACGAGCAGTACTTC.

The chain links TRBV7-6 to TRBJ2-1, with 12 bases fitting TRBD2. The CDR3 extends over 15 amino acids. The germline CDR1 and CDR2 sequences are SGHVS and FNYEAQ. V lost 5 bases, J lost 9 bases, and 8 bases stayed unmatched. CDR3 bases: TGTGCCAGCAGCACGAGACTAGCGGGAGCGTCTGAGCAGTTCTTC. Its protein is CASSTRLAGASEQFF.

The V gene is TRBV5-1, the J gene TRBJ2-7; 7 nucleotides line up with TRBD2. Trimming took 1 base from V and 2 from J; bases not matched to a gene: 15. CDR1 is SGHRS and CDR2 is YFSETQ in the germline V gene. This CDR3 contains 18 residues. CDR3 in amino acids: CASSLKSAGAGYTYEQYF. The CDR3 DNA is TGCGCCAGCAGCTTGAAATCTGCCGGAGCGGGATATACCTACGAGCAGTACTTC. The whole variable domain, filled in from reference TRBV5-1 and TRBJ2-7, reads KAGVTQTPRYLIKTRGQQVTLSCSPISGHRSVSWYQQTPGQGLQFLFEYFSETQRNKGNFPGRFSGRQFSNSRSEMNVSTLELGDSALYLCASSLKSAGAGYTYEQYFGPGTRLTVT.

The chain is built from TRBV4-1 and TRBJ2-7; TRBD2 is a possible D gene (6 bases). Deletions cut 1 base from V and 3 bases from J, with 19 bases between. The CDR3 consists of 17 residues. CDR1 MGHRA and CDR2 YSYEKL come from the germline V gene. The CDR3 is CASSQALGGNPFYEQYF. The DNA of the CDR3 is TGCGCCAGCAGCCAAGCACTCGGGGGAAACCCATTCTACGAGCAGTACTTC.

The chain uses TRBV7-8 and TRBJ2-7, with 8 bases that match TRBD2. The CDR3 covers 17 residues. Unmatched junction bases numbered 13, after V lost 2 bases and J lost 4 bases. Germline assignment: CDR1 SGHVS and CDR2 FQNEAQ. DNA for the CDR3: TGTGCCAGCAGCTTAATGGGTCGGACGGGAGGGAGATACGAGCAGTACTTC. Amino acid sequence: CASSLMGRTGGRYEQYF.

A few counts support this clone. The rearrangement joins TRBV6-1 to TRBJ2-5, with 10 bases identical to TRBD2. In germline, CDR1 is MNHNS, CDR2 SASEGT. After removal of 7 bases from V and 5 bases from J, the junction contained 10 bases not matched to a gene. The CDR3 has 15 residues. In DNA, the CDR3 is TGTGCCAGCACCCTGTGGGGTAGCGGGGGGGAGACCCAGTACTTC. Its translation: CASTLWGSGGETQYF.

The chain couples TRBV5-1 to TRBJ2-5; TRBD1 aligns across 7 bases. CDR1 is SGHRS, CDR2 YFSETQ, per germline. This CDR3 region has 14 residues. V gave up 5 bases and J gave up 2 bases; unmatched junction bases: 6. This chain's CDR3 is CASRTTGNQETQYF. In nucleotides, the CDR3 is TGCGCCAGCAGAACGACAGGGAATCAAGAGACCCAGTACTTC.

This clone showed up just a few times. The genes are TRBV6-1 and TRBJ1-6; D is unresolved. Germline V CDR1 and CDR2: MNHNS, SASEGT. V was shortened by 8 bases and J by 6 bases, with 11 bases between the two germline ends. CDR3 length equals 13 residues. CDR3 sequence: CASVMDFNSPLHF. The DNA of the CDR3 is TGTGCCAGCGTCATGGACTTTAATTCACCCCTCCACTTT.

The chain has TRBV5-1 and TRBJ2-5; tentative D call: TRBD1 (7 bases). Trimming cost V 9 bases and J 6 bases, with 21 bases left between them. The CDR3 totals 14 residues. Germline-derived CDR1 and CDR2 are SGHRS and YFSETQ. CDR3 sequence reads: CATKGGGDLKTQYF. CDR3 bases: TGCGCCACCAAAGGAGGGGGCGATCTGAAGACCCAGTACTTC.

The chain is built from TRBV7-2 and TRBJ2-2; D is uncertain. The V end was cut by 3 bases, the J end by 5 bases, with 25 bases between. Germline V CDR1 and CDR2: SGHTA, FQGNSA. The CDR3 sequence is 19 residues long. The CDR3 here is CASSLRDSMAGLVTGELFF. CDR3 bases: TGTGCCAGCAGCTTGCGAGACTCGATGGCCGGTTTGGTGACCGGGGAGCTGTTTTTT.

The chain is built from TRBV7-2 and TRBJ2-3, with 11 nucleotides matching TRBD2. CDR1 is SGHTA, CDR2 FQGNSA, per germline. Trimming took 5 bases from V and 6 from J; bases not matched to a gene: 13. CDR3 length: 17 amino acids. The CDR3 DNA sequence: TGTGCCAGCAGCGGACTAGCGGGTCGGCCCTATCAGGATACGCAGTATTTT. Translated, it gives CASSGLAGRPYQDTQYF.

The chain recombines TRBV29-1 with TRBJ2-3; TRBD2 is a possible D gene (5 bases). V gave up 7 bases and J gave up 1 base, with 15 bases separating them. The CDR3 sequence is 14 residues long. Germline CDR1 reads SQVTM; CDR2 reads ANQGSEA. Here the CDR3 DNA reads TGCAGCGGGGCTCTAGCTCCGCGCACAGATACGCAGTATTTT. It translates to CSGALAPRTDTQYF.

The CDR3 loop is CATSSRDRNPASEKLFF. The CDR3 DNA is TGTGCCACCAGCAGCCGGGACAGAAACCCAGCGAGTGAAAAACTGTTTTTT. V and J are TRBV15 and TRBJ1-4, with 7 bases that match TRBD1. The V segment lost 3 bases and the J segment 7 bases; nucleotides outside the gene matches: 14. This CDR3 region has 17 residues. CDR1 LNHNV and CDR2 YYDKDF come from the germline V gene (reference sequence).